The clone carrying this T cell receptor (beta chain) was detected a few times. Its cognate antigen is unknown. These data come from a study of T-cell memory formation after mild COVID-19. Study background: The study found TCR clusters largely donor specific.

With constant-segment primers, 5'RACE yielded cDNA libraries of TCR alpha and TCR beta that carried sample barcodes and UMIs. Each CDR3 protein gets one entry after TCRdb re-called the 5' RACE reads with MiXCR. This table holds more than 250,000 distinct CDR3 sequences, around 15% found once. J lost 3 bases, V lost 1 base, and 4 bases had no gene match. CDR1 and CDR2 from the germline V gene are SGHTA and FQGNSA. This CDR3 comprises 17 residues. Study-level points and caveats: Day 37-peaking second-wave clones had unconfirmed SARS-CoV-2 specificity.

The specimen was PBMCs or a T cell subset sorted from them (not recorded which). This sequence was found in a man in his late teens or twenties who had mild COVID-19 (a few samples of this study predate the infection). Cell type and time point are not known. This chain connects TRBV7-2 to TRBJ2-3; TRBD2 agrees at 13 bases. In DNA form, the CDR3 reads TGTGCCAGCAGCTTAGTCGGACTAGCGGGGGCAACAGATACGCAGTATTTT. It translates to CASSLVGLAGATDTQYF.